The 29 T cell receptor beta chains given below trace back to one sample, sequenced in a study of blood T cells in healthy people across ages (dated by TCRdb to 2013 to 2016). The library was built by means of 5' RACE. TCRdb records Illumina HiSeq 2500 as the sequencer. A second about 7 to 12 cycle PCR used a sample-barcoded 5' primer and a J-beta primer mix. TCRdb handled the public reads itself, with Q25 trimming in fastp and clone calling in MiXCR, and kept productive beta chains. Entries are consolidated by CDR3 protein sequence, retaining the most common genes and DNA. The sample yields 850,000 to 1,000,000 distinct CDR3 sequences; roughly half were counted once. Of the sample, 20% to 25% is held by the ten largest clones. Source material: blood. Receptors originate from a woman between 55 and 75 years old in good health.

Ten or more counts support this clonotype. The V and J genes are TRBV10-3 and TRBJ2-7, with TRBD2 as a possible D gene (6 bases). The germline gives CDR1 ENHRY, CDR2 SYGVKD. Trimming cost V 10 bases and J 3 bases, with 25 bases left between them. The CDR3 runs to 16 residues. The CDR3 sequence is CATQMESSGKGYEQYF. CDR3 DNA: TGTGCCACTCAGATGGAAAGTAGCGGAAAGGGCTACGAGCAGTACTTC.

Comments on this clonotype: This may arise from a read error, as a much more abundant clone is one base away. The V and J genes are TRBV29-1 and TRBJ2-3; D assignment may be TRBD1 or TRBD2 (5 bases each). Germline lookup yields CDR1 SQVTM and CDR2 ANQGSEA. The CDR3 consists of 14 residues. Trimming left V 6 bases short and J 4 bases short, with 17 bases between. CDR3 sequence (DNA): TGCAGCGTCGGCCAGGGACGAGGCGCAGATACGCAGTATTTT. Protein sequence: CSVGQGRGADTQYF.

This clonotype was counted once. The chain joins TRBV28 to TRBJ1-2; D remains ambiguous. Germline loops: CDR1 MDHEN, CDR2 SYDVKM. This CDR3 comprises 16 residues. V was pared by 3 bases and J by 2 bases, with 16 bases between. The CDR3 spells CASSLGIWALNYGYTF. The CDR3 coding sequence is TGTGCCAGCAGTTTGGGCATCTGGGCACTAAACTATGGCTACACCTTC.

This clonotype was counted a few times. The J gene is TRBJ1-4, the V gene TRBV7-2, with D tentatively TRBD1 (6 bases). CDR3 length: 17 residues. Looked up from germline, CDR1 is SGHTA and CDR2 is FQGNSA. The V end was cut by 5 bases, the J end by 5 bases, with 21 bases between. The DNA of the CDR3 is TGTGCCAGCAGCCCGAGACGAGCTGGACAGAGGAATGAAAAACTGTTTTTT. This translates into CASSPRRAGQRNEKLFF.

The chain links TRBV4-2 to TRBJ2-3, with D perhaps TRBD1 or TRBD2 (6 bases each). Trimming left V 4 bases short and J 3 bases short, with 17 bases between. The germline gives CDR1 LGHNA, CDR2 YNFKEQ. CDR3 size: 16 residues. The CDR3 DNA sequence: TGTGCCAGCAGCCCCAGGGGCGGGGCTGAGACAGATACGCAGTATTTT. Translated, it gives CASSPRGGAETDTQYF.

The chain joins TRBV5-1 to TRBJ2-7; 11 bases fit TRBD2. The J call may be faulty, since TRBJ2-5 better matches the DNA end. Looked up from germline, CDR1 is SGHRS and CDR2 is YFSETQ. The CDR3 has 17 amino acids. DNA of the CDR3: TGCGCCAGCAGCTTGGGACTCGGGACTAGCGGAGAAGGGACCCAGTACTTC. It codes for CASSLGLGTSGEGTQYF.

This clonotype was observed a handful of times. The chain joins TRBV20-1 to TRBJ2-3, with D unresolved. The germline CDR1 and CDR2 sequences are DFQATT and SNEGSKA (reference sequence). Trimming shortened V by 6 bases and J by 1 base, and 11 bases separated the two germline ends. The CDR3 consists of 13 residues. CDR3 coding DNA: TGCAGTGCCATCTACAGCCGCACAGATACGCAGTATTTT. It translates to CSAIYSRTDTQYF.

The DNA of the CDR3 is TGTGCCAGCAGCCAAGGCATTACCAGCCGAACTGAAGCTTTCTTT. Translated, it gives CASSQGITSRTEAFF. This chain uses TRBV3-1 with TRBJ1-1, with D hard to call. V lost 1 base, J lost 5 bases, and 14 bases lay in between. CDR1 is LGHDT and CDR2 is YNNKEL in the germline V gene (reference sequence). The CDR3 loop spans 15 amino acids.

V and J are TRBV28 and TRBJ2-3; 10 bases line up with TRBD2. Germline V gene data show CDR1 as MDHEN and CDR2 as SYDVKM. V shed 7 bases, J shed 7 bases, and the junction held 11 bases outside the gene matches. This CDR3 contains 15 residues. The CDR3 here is CASMSRRAGGHTQYF. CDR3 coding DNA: TGTGCCAGCATGTCCCGGAGAGCGGGGGGGCATACGCAGTATTTT.

The CDR3 DNA reads as TGTGCCTGGAGTGTGGGGGGAGTAGCAGATACGCAGTATTTT. This translates into CAWSVGGVADTQYF. This rearrangement joins TRBV30 to TRBJ2-3; possibly TRBD2 for D (6 bases). Trimming pared 0 bases from V and 4 bases from J, leaving 11 bases between. Germline V CDR1 and CDR2: GTSNPN, SVGIG (reference sequence). The CDR3 loop spans 14 amino acids.

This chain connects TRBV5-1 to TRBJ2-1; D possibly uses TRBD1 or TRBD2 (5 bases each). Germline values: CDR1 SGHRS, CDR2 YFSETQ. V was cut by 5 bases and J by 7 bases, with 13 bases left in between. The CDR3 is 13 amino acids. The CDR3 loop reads CASSSSGPNEQFF. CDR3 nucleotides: TGCGCCAGCAGTTCCTCGGGGCCTAATGAGCAGTTCTTC.

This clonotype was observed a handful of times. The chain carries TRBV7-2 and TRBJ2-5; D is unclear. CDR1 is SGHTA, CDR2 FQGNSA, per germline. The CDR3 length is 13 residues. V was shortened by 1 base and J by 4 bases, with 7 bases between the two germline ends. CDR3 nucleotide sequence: TGTGCCAGCAGCTTAGTCACCTCAGAGACCCAGTACTTC. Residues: CASSLVTSETQYF.

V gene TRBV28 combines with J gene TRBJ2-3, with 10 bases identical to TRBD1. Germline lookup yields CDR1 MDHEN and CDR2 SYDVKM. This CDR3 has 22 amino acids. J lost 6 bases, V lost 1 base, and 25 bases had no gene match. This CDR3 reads CASSLFARRDRGIGVVFDTQYF. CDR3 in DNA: TGTGCCAGCAGTTTATTCGCTCGCCGGGACAGGGGCATAGGGGTGGTCTTCGATACGCAGTATTTT.

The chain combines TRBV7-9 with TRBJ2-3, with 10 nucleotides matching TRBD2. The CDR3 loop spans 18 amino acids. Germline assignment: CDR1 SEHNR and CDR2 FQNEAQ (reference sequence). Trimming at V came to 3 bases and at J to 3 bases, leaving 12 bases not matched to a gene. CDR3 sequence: CASSFPASGSRNTDTQYF. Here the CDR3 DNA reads TGTGCCAGCAGCTTCCCGGCTAGCGGGAGTCGGAATACAGATACGCAGTATTTT.

The CDR3 DNA is TGTGCCATCGGTCGAGGCATAGAAGCTTTCTTT. Its protein product is CAIGRGIEAFF. This chain uses TRBV10-3 with TRBJ1-1, with D hard to call. V was clipped by 8 bases and J by 8 bases, with 12 bases between them. Germline CDR1 and CDR2: ENHRY and SYGVKD. The CDR3 is 11 amino acids.

Written as DNA, the CDR3 is TGTGCCAGCAGCTCACTCGGCCACAGGGGCCGGGATGAGCAGTACTTC. Translating it yields CASSSLGHRGRDEQYF. The gene calls are TRBV12-3 or TRBV12-4 and TRBJ2-5, with 7 positions matching TRBD1. CDR3 size: 16 residues. The V gene end was trimmed by 6 bases and the J gene end by 11 bases; junction bases not matched to a gene: 21.

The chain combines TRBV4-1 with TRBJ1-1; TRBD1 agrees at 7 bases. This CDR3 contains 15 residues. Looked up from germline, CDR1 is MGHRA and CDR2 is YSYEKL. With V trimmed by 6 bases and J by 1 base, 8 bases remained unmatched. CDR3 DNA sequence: TGCGCCAGCAGAAGGGTTGGACAGGAGAACACTGAAGCTTTCTTT. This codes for CASRRVGQENTEAFF.

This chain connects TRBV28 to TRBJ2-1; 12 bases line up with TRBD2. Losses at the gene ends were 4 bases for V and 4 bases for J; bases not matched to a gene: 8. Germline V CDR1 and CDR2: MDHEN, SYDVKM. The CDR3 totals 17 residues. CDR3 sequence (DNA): TGTGCCAGCAGTTATAGTCGACTAGCGGGAGTATACAATGAGCAGTTCTTC. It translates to CASSYSRLAGVYNEQFF.

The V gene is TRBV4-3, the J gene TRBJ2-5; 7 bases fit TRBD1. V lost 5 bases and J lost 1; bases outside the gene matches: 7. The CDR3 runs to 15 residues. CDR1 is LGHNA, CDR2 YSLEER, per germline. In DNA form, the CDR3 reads TGCGCCAGCAGCTCGTCGACAGGGCGCCAAGAGACCCAGTACTTC. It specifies CASSSSTGRQETQYF.

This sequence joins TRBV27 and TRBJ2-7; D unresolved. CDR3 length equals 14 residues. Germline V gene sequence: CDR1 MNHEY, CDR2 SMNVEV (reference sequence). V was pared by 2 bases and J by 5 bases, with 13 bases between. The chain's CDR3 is CASSLEYSTDEQYF. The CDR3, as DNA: TGTGCCAGCAGTTTAGAGTACTCAACTGACGAGCAGTACTTC.

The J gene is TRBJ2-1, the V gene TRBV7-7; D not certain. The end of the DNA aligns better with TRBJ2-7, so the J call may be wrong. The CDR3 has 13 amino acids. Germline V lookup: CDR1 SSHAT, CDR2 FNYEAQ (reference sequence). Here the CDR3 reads CASSLARYNEQYF. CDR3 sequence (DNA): TGTGCCAGCAGCTTAGCCAGATACAATGAGCAGTACTTC.

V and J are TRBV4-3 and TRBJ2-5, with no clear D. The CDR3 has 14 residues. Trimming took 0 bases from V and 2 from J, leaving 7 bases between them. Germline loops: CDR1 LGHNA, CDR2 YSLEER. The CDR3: CASSQDIGQETQYF. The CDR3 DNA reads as TGCGCCAGCAGCCAAGATATAGGGCAAGAGACCCAGTACTTC.

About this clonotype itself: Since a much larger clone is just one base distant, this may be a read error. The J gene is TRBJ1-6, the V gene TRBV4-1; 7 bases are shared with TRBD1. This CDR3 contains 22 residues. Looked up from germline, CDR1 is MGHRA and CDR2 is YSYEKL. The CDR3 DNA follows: TGCGCCAGCAGCCAGCAGCTGGTACCGGGACAGAGAACGAGCTCCTATAATTCACCCCCCCACTTT. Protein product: CASSQQLVPGQRTSSYNSPPHF.

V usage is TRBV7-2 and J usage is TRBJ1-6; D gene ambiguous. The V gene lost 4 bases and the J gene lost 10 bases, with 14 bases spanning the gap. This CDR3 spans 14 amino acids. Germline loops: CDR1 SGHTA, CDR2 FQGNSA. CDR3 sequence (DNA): TGTGCCAGCAGCTCCAACAAGGGTGGCTCACCCCTCCACTTT. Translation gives CASSSNKGGSPLHF.

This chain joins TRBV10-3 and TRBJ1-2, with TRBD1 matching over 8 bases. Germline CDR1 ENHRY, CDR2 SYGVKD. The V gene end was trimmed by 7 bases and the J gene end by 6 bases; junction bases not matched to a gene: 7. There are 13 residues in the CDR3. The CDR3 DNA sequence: TGTGCCATCACCCAGGACAGGGTTAATGGCTACACCTTC. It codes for CAITQDRVNGYTF.

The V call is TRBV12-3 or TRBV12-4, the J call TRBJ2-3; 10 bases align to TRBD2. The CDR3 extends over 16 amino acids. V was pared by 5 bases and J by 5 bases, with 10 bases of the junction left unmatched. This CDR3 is CASSPAASGRQDTQYF. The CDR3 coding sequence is TGTGCCAGCAGTCCCGCGGCTAGCGGGAGACAAGATACGCAGTATTTT.

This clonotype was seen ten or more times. The CDR3 DNA is TGTGCCAGCAGTGGCTACAATGAGCAGTTCTTC. Protein product: CASSGYNEQFF. The rearrangement uses TRBV25-1 and TRBJ2-1; D not resolved. V was trimmed by 4 bases and J by 3 bases, leaving 1 base between them. Germline assignment: CDR1 MGHDK and CDR2 SYGVNS. The CDR3 sequence is 11 residues long.

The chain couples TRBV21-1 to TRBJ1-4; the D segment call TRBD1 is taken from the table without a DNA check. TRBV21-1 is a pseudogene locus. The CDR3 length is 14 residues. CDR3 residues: CASRGRDRDEKLFF. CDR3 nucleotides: TGTGCCAGCAGGGGACGGGACAGGGATGAAAAACTGTTTTTT.

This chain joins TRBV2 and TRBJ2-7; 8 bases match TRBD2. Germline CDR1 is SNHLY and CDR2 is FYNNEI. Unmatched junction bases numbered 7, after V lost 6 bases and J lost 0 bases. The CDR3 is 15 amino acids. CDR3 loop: CASRERETRSYEQYF. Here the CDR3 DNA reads TGTGCCAGCAGGGAGCGGGAGACCCGCTCCTACGAGCAGTACTTC.